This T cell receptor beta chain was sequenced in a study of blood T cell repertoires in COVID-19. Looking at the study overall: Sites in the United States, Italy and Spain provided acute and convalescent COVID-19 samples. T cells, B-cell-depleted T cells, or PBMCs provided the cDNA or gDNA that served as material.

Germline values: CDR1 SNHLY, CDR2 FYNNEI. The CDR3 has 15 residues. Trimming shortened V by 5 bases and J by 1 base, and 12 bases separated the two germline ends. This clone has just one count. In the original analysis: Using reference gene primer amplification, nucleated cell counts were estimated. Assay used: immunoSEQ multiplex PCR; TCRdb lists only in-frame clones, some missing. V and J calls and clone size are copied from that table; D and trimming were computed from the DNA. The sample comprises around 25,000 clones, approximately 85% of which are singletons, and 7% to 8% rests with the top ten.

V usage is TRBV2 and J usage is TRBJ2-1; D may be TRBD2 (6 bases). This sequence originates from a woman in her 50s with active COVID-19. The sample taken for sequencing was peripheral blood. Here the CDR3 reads CASSLLAASYNEQFF. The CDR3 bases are TGTGCCAGCAGTTTATTAGCGGCGTCCTACAATGAGCAGTTCTTC.